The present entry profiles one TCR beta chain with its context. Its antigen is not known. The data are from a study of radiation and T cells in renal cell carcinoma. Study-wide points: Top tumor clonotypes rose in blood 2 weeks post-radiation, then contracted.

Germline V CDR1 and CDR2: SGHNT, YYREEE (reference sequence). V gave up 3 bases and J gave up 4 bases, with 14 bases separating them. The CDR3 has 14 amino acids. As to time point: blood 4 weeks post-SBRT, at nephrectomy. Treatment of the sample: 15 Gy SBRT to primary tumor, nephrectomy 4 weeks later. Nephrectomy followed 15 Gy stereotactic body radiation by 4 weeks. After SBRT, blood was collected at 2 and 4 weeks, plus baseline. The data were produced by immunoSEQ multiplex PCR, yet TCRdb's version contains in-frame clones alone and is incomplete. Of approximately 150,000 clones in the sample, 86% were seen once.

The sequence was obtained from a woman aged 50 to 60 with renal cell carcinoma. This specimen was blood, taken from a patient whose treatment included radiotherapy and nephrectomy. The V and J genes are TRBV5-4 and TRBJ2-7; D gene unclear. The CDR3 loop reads CASSSMAVKYEQYF. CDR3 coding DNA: TGTGCCAGCAGCTCTATGGCGGTAAAATACGAGCAGTACTTC.